The 15 T cell receptor beta chains in this list originate from one sample, sequenced in a study of T cell responses to AZD1222 COVID-19 vaccine. This table comes from immunoSEQ multiplex PCR, and its TCRdb copy is limited to in-frame clones, with some not included. The sample has 84,000 or so clones, approximately 90% seen once. Here the sequenced sample was peripheral blood, taken on day 0 of AZD1222 vaccination. The receptors originated from an adult in good health.

The chain couples TRBV6-6 to TRBJ2-2; 10 positions match TRBD2. V trimming: 2 bases; J trimming: 6 bases; junction bases outside the gene matches: 0. Per germline, CDR1 MNHNY and CDR2 SVGAGI (reference sequence). This CDR3 is built from 14 residues. The CDR3 is CASSYSGGAGELFF. For the CDR3, the DNA is TGTGCCAGCAGTTACAGCGGGGGGGCCGGGGAGCTGTTTTTT.

The chain couples TRBV18 to TRBJ1-4, with D possibly matching TRBD1 (5 bases). Germline CDR1 is KGHSH and CDR2 is LQKENI. V lost 4 bases, J lost 8 bases, and 11 bases lay in between. The CDR3 extends over 13 amino acids. CDR3 sequence reads: CASSLGTDEKLFF. CDR3 coding DNA: TGTGCCAGCTCACTGGGGACGGACGAAAAACTGTTTTTT.

This clone was seen only once. This chain connects TRBV7-9 to TRBJ2-1; D gene uncertain. V was cut by 5 bases and J by 10 bases, with 18 bases left in between. Germline CDR1 SEHNR, CDR2 FQNEAQ (reference sequence). The CDR3 runs to 14 residues. The CDR3 is CASSQRNLVEEQFF. In DNA form, the CDR3 reads TGTGCCAGCAGCCAAAGAAACTTAGTGGAGGAGCAGTTCTTC.

J is TRBJ2-7 and V is TRBV5-1; 8 bases fit TRBD1. The ends lost 3 bases at V and 4 bases at J; junction bases unmatched: 9. The CDR3 consists of 15 residues. CDR1 and CDR2 from the germline V gene are SGHRS and YFSETQ. CDR3 sequence: CASSSPGTGSYEQYF. The CDR3 region has the DNA TGCGCCAGCAGCTCTCCCGGGACAGGATCATACGAGCAGTACTTC.

The rearrangement joins TRBV13 to TRBJ2-7; 9 positions match TRBD2. The J segment lost 6 bases and the V segment lost 5 bases, leaving 11 bases of the junction unmatched. The germline V gene has CDR1 PRHDT and CDR2 FYEKMQ (reference sequence). CDR3 length equals 15 residues. CDR3 protein: CASSLSGLALIEQYF. The CDR3 DNA reads TGTGCCAGCAGCCTAAGTGGACTAGCGTTGATCGAGCAGTACTTC.

The J gene is TRBJ1-1, the V gene TRBV6-1; D gene unclear. The CDR3 loop spans 16 amino acids. With 0 bases removed from V and 11 bases from J, the gap between germline ends came to 22 bases. CDR1 and CDR2 from the germline V gene are MNHNS and SASEGT. CDR3 in amino acids: CASSEAPYLGQHEAFF. Here the CDR3 DNA reads TGTGCCAGCAGTGAAGCCCCTTATTTAGGGCAACACGAGGCTTTCTTT.

The chain links TRBV28 to TRBJ2-7; 12 bases line up with TRBD2. The CDR3 is made up of 15 amino acids. The trim removed 7 bases at V and 6 bases at J, leaving 10 bases unmatched. Per the germline V gene, CDR1 is MDHEN and CDR2 is SYDVKM. This CDR3 is CASTALLAGGGEQYF. In DNA, the CDR3 is TGTGCCAGCACAGCCTTGCTAGCGGGAGGGGGCGAGCAGTACTTC.

CDR3 bases: TGTGCCAGCAGCCCCCGAGATAGCGGGCTCTACAATGAGCAGTTCTTC. Translation: CASSPRDSGLYNEQFF. The rearrangement joins TRBV11-3 to TRBJ2-1, with 7 bases aligning to TRBD2. Germline CDR1 is SGHNT and CDR2 is YENEEA. This CDR3 is 16 amino acids long. J was trimmed by 3 bases and V by 5 bases; bases with no gene match: 10.

Only one count was recorded for this clone. The CDR3 is CASSSTGTAGQPQHF. The CDR3 bases are TGTGCCAGCAGTTCGACCGGGACAGCCGGTCAGCCCCAGCATTTT. The chain combines TRBV28 with TRBJ1-5; 7 nucleotides line up with TRBD1. The V gene end was trimmed by 4 bases and the J gene end by 6 bases; junction bases not matched to a gene: 9. Germline CDR1 MDHEN, CDR2 SYDVKM. This CDR3 spans 15 amino acids. Full variable domain (remainder filled in from reference TRBV28 and TRBJ1-5): DVKVTQSSRYLVKRTGEKVFLECVQDMDHENMFWYRQDPGLGLRLIYFSYDVKMKEKGDIPEGYSVSREKKERFSLILESASTNQTSMYLCASSSTGTAGQPQHFGDGTRLSIL.

The chain uses TRBV28 and TRBJ1-5; unclear D gene. The CDR3 is made up of 15 amino acids. Trimming removed 5 bases at V and 0 bases at J, with 11 bases between. CDR1 is MDHEN, CDR2 SYDVKM, per germline. CDR3 residues: CASSTPGDSNQPQHF. CDR3 sequence (DNA): TGTGCCAGCAGTACGCCTGGGGATAGCAATCAGCCCCAGCATTTT.

The rearrangement joins TRBV13 to TRBJ2-3; 7 bases are shared with TRBD1. V was pared by 3 bases and J by 2 bases, with 2 bases of the junction left unmatched. This CDR3 is 14 amino acids long. The germline gives CDR1 PRHDT, CDR2 FYEKMQ (reference sequence). Written as DNA, the CDR3 is TGTGCCAGCAGCTTTGGGACAGACACAGATACGCAGTATTTT. Protein sequence: CASSFGTDTDTQYF.

This chain joins TRBV5-1 and TRBJ2-5, with 9 bases identical to TRBD1. The trim removed 6 bases at V and 5 bases at J, leaving 17 bases unmatched. The CDR3 consists of 17 residues. Germline CDR1 SGHRS, CDR2 YFSETQ. The CDR3 region is CASKTLPGQGTRETQYF. For the CDR3, the DNA is TGCGCCAGCAAAACACTTCCGGGACAGGGTACGAGGGAGACCCAGTACTTC.

The genes are TRBV3-1 (or the pseudogene TRBV3-2) and TRBJ1-2, with 7 bases aligning to TRBD1. Germline V gene sequence: CDR1 LGHDT, CDR2 YNNKEL (reference sequence). The CDR3 spans 13 residues. With 8 bases clipped from V and 4 bases from J, the junction kept 7 bases outside the gene matches. CDR3 bases: TGTGCCAGCGCCCGACAGGGCTTCTATGGCTACACCTTC. As protein: CASARQGFYGYTF.

The chain recombines TRBV5-4 with TRBJ2-1, with 7 bases aligning to TRBD1. V was clipped by 3 bases and J by 0 bases; unmatched bases: 9. This CDR3 is built from 17 residues. Germline CDR1 reads SGHNT; CDR2 reads YYREEE (reference sequence). The CDR3 spells CASSSRQGSLSYNEQFF. CDR3 coding DNA: TGTGCCAGCAGCTCCCGACAGGGAAGCCTCTCCTACAATGAGCAGTTCTTC.

J is TRBJ2-2 and V is TRBV11-3; TRBD2 aligns across 13 bases. The CDR3 length is 18 residues. CDR1 and CDR2 from the germline V gene are SGHNT and YENEEA. V lost 2 bases and J lost 7; bases outside the gene matches: 10. CDR3 DNA sequence: TGTGCCAGCAGCTTAAATGGGCGGACTAGCGGGAGAATCGGGGAGCTGTTTTTT. This translates into CASSLNGRTSGRIGELFF. The complete variable domain, with remaining parts taken from reference TRBV11-3 and TRBJ2-2, reads EAGVVQSPRYKIIEKKQPVAFWCNPISGHNTLYWYLQNLGQGPELLIRYENEEAVDDSQLPKDRFSAERLKGVDSTLKIQPAELGDSAVYLCASSLNGRTSGRIGELFFGEGSRLTVL.